This T cell receptor (beta chain) comes out of a study of shared clonotypes between healthy human individuals. Germline V CDR1 and CDR2: SNHLY, FYNNEI. The CDR3 is 12 residues long. The V end was cut by 2 bases, the J end by 0 bases, with 1 base between. Libraries were prepared by immunoSEQ multiplex PCR; TCRdb keeps only in-frame clonotypes and omits some of them. This table has 2,500,000 or so clones, approximately 93% appearing once. Remarks on this clone: At the DNA level, this CDR3 is encoded by other sequences in the same sample as well.

The clonotype comes from a man aged 18 to 35 in good health. Some clones in this sample may be carry-over from other donors' samples. The specimen was naive CD4+ T cells from PBMCs. Subset given: CD45RA+ positively selected. The chain joins TRBV2 to TRBJ2-5; D is undetermined. The DNA for the CDR3 is TGTGCCAGCAGTGAATACCAAGAGACCCAGTACTTC. It is translated as CASSEYQETQYF.